This T cell receptor (beta chain) was captured in a study of vaccination and CD4 T cells after COVID-19. Study information: Diagnosis preceded the drawing of post-COVID samples by a median approximately 100 days (range 35 to 161). Investigators stimulated cells with overlapping spike peptides drawn from SARS-CoV-2, HCoV-NL63, HCoV-OC43 and HCoV-229E. General observations from the study: Median numbers of SARS-CoV-2-reactive clonotypes increased from around 19 to 38 (not a significant change).

Time point: late sampling 161 to 241 days after vaccination in three convalescent patients. Described treatment: roughly 10-day PBMC culture with coronavirus spike peptide pools or control peptides (ViraFEST assay). Regarding this clonotype: What it recognizes is unknown.

An Oncomine TCR Beta short-read assay was used to sequence the DNA from cultured CD4+ T cells. Scientists extracted genomic DNA from CD4+ T cells grown in culture. Using its own MiXCR run on the PCR reads, TCRdb lists one record per CDR3 protein. The sample shows about 22,000 distinct CDR3 sequences, roughly 33% of them seen only once. The CDR3 sequence is 13 residues long. J lost 5 bases, V lost 6 bases, and 3 bases had no gene match. In germline, CDR1 is LNHDA, CDR2 SQIVND (reference sequence). This chain uses TRBV19 with TRBJ2-7; 11 bases map to TRBD1. This sequence originates from a human donor who had recovered from COVID-19. Sequencing used CD4+ T cells from blood, cultured in vitro, obtained about 7 months after SARS-CoV-2 vaccination. CDR3 sequence: CASRDRGRHEQYF. The DNA for the CDR3 is TGTGCCAGTAGGGACAGGGGGCGGCACGAGCAGTACTTC. Combining the CDR3 with reference TRBV19 and TRBJ2-7 gives the whole variable domain DGGITQSPKYLFRKEGQNVTLSCEQNLNHDAMYWYRQDPGQGLRLIYYSQIVNDFQKGDIAEGYSVSREKKESFPLTVTSAQKNPTAFYLCASRDRGRHEQYFGPGTRLTVT.